The sequence of this T cell receptor (beta chain) was determined in a study of T cells in Graves' hyperthyroidism and ophthalmopathy. Ten or more counts support this clonotype. The antigen is not known. Overall study findings and caveats: Blood held most thyroid clonotypes expanded above 0.001 frequency.

The source material, RNA transcripts, was used to amplify TCR beta CDR3 regions. HTBI primers were the set used in a first-round RT-PCR of the TCR CDR3. TCRdb re-derived calls from the multiplex PCR reads in MiXCR, one entry per CDR3 protein. The table lists about 570,000 distinct CDR3 sequences, approximately 44% of them singletons. CDR3 size: 14 residues. With 2 bases clipped from V and 0 bases from J, the junction kept 2 bases outside the gene matches. Germline lookup yields CDR1 SGHRS and CDR2 YFSETQ. Orbital computed tomography and thyroid ultrasound, together with serum TRAb and thyroxine and clinical symptoms, were used for diagnoses.

V and J are TRBV5-1 and TRBJ2-7; 7 bases fit TRBD1. The sequencing sample was made of peripheral blood or thyroid tissue (not recorded which). This receptor was identified in an adult woman with Graves' disease, either hyperthyroidism or ophthalmopathy (not recorded which). The CDR3: CASSLTGASYEQYF. DNA of the CDR3: TGCGCCAGCAGCTTAACAGGGGCCTCCTACGAGCAGTACTTC.